These 15 T cell receptor beta chains share one sample of origin, sequenced in a study of breast tumors, draining lymph nodes, adjacent tissues. TCRdb reprocessed the multiplex PCR reads with MiXCR, giving one entry per CDR3 protein. The sample includes about 200,000 distinct CDR3 sequences, roughly 31% seen only once; the top ten take 4% to 4.5%. Axillary draining lymph nodes of breast cancer patients supplied the node samples. The sequenced sample was axillary lymph node tissue. The receptors here all came from a female donor with breast cancer. Some clones in this sample may be carry-over from other donors' samples.

Notes on this clonotype: This sequence may be a read error, since a much larger clone differs from it by one base. This sequence joins TRBV3-1 and TRBJ1-5, with D perhaps matching TRBD1 (6 bases). The CDR3 contains 14 residues. Trimming took 0 bases from V and 5 from J, leaving 8 bases between them. Per germline, CDR1 LGHDT and CDR2 YNNKEL (reference sequence). CDR3 DNA: TGTGCCAGCAGCCAAGACAGGGGCGATCAGCCCCAGCATTTT. Encoded protein: CASSQDRGDQPQHF.

In this sample, this clonotype turned up once. V is TRBV19 and J is TRBJ2-3; a possible D gene is TRBD2 (5 bases). The V gene's germline CDR1 is LNHDA and CDR2 SQIVND (reference sequence). V lost 1 base to trimming and J lost 3 bases, with 11 bases between them. The CDR3 is made up of 15 amino acids. CDR3 coding DNA: TGTGCCAGTAGTATAGGGGGAGTTTTTACAGATACGCAGTATTTT. Its translation is CASSIGGVFTDTQYF.

This clonotype was seen repeatedly, ten times or more. V gene TRBV18 combines with J gene TRBJ1-4; the D gene is possibly TRBD1 (5 bases). The V and J ends lost 5 bases and 11 bases respectively, with 21 bases between them. Germline V gene sequence: CDR1 KGHSH, CDR2 LQKENI. This CDR3 has 15 residues. This CDR3 is CASSGGHPQLGKLFF. In DNA, the CDR3 is TGTGCCAGCTCAGGAGGACATCCACAATTGGGGAAACTGTTTTTT. Complete variable domain (other parts from reference TRBV18 and TRBJ1-4): NAGVMQNPRHLVRRRGQEARLRCSPMKGHSHVYWYRQLPEEGLKFMVYLQKENIIDESGMPKERFSAEFPKEGPSILRIQQVVRGDSAAYFCASSGGHPQLGKLFFGSGTQLSVL.

The V and J genes are TRBV3-1 and TRBJ2-2; TRBD1 or TRBD2 may be the D gene (5 bases each). The CDR3 is made up of 14 amino acids. Trimming pared 4 bases from V and 6 bases from J, leaving 12 bases between. Germline V gene data show CDR1 as LGHDT and CDR2 as YNNKEL (reference sequence). CDR3 bases: TGTGCCAGCAGCCCCTGGGACGGGGCCGGGGAGCTGTTTTTT. It yields the protein CASSPWDGAGELFF.

This clonotype turned up a few times. This may stem from a read error, because a much larger clone lies one nucleotide away. This sequence joins TRBV12-3 or TRBV12-4 and TRBJ1-5, with D tentatively TRBD1 (5 bases). Trimming left V 4 bases short and J 1 base short, with 8 bases between. The CDR3 totals 14 residues. The CDR3 here is CASSCRGSNQPQHF. CDR3 DNA sequence: TGTGCCAGCAGTTGCCGGGGGAGCAATCAGCCCCAGCATTTT.

This clonotype was found many times. The chain combines TRBV6-1 with TRBJ1-4; a possible D gene is TRBD1 (6 bases). This CDR3 region has 14 residues. Germline V lookup: CDR1 MNHNS, CDR2 SASEGT. V was shortened by 5 bases and J by 2 bases, with 9 bases between the two germline ends. CDR3 nucleotides: TGTGCCAGCAGTACAGGGTTTACTAATGAAAAACTGTTTTTT. This codes for CASSTGFTNEKLFF.

A note on this clonotype: This may arise from a read error, as a much more abundant clone is one base away. The chain has TRBV2 and TRBJ2-5; the D is unclear. The CDR3 totals 14 residues. V was pared by 1 base and J by 4 bases, with 10 bases between. Germline CDR1 reads SNHLY; CDR2 reads FYNNEI. Written as DNA, the CDR3 is TGTGCCAGCAGTGAAGAGTTGGGCGCAGAGACCCAGTACTTC. This sequence encodes CASSEELGAETQYF.

This clonotype was seen repeatedly, ten times or more. V and J are TRBV19 and TRBJ2-5, with TRBD2 identical over 13 bases. The trim removed 6 bases at V and 5 bases at J, leaving 6 bases unmatched. CDR3 size: 15 residues. From germline, CDR1 is LNHDA and CDR2 SQIVND (reference sequence). CDR3 coding DNA: TGTGCCAGTAGCCGACTAGCGGGAGGTAGGGAGACCCAGTACTTC. Its protein product is CASSRLAGGRETQYF.

This clonotype was found many times. This may arise from a read error, as a much more abundant clone is one base away. This sequence joins TRBV10-3 and TRBJ2-7; D remains unclear. This CDR3 comprises 14 residues. Between the trimmed V and J ends, which lost 3 bases and 0 bases, there was a span of 9 bases. Germline assignment: CDR1 ENHRY and CDR2 SYGVKD. CDR3 DNA: TGTGCCATCAGTGAAGACCAGAGCTCCTACGAGCAGTACTTC. Its protein product is CAISEDQSSYEQYF.

This clonotype appeared a few times. Germline is not matched at one junction end, which may reflect a read error. The CDR3 DNA reads TGTGCCAGCAGTGCTCATCTAGGGGGGGCTTATGGCTCCACCTTC. Residues: CASSAHLGGAYGSTF. The rearrangement joins TRBV9 to TRBJ1-2; weak D call: TRBD1 (6 bases). There are 15 residues in the CDR3. The germline V gene encodes CDR1 SGDLS and CDR2 YYNGEE. Full variable domain (rest looked up from reference TRBV9 and TRBJ1-2): DSGVTQTPKHLITATGQRVTLRCSPRSGDLSVYWYQQSLDQGLQFLIQYYNGEERAKGNILERFSAQQFPDLHSELNLSSLELGDSALYFCASSAHLGGAYGSTFGSGTRLTVV.

A remark on this clonotype: It may be a read error: a sequence one base away is much more abundant. The rearrangement links TRBV7-2 to TRBJ2-1; D is unclear. CDR1 and CDR2 (germline): SGHTA, FQGNSA. The CDR3 has 15 residues. The chain's CDR3 is CASSRTESSYNEQLF. In DNA, the CDR3 is TGTGCCAGCAGCCGCACAGAGAGCTCCTACAATGAGCAGCTCTTC. Supplemented by reference TRBV7-2 and TRBJ2-1, the full variable domain reads GAGVSQSPSNKVTEKGKDVELRCDPISGHTALYWYRQSLGQGLEFLIYFQGNSAPDKSGLPSDRFSAERTGGSVSTLTIQRTQQEDSAVYLCASSRTESSYNEQLFGPGTRLTVL.

This clonotype occurred many times. V gene TRBV20-1 combines with J gene TRBJ2-2, with 7 bases that match TRBD1. The CDR3 is 14 residues long. Germline V gene lookup returns CDR1 DFQATT and CDR2 SNEGSKA (reference sequence). J gave up 7 bases and V 2 bases, and 7 bases lay outside the gene matches. CDR3 protein: CSARRDREGGELFF. The CDR3 DNA is TGCAGTGCTAGACGAGACAGGGAAGGCGGGGAGCTGTTTTTT.

This clonotype was seen only a few times. The chain recombines TRBV5-5 with TRBJ2-7, with 7 bases lining up with TRBD1. In germline, CDR1 is SGHKS, CDR2 YYEKEE (reference sequence). Trimming cost V 4 bases and J 2 bases; bases outside gene matches: 9. The CDR3 has 15 amino acids. CDR3 sequence: CASSRGQALTYEQYF. In DNA, the CDR3 is TGTGCCAGCAGCCGAGGACAGGCCCTCACCTACGAGCAGTACTTC.

Regarding this clonotype: A single base separates this from a much larger clone, so it may be a read error. The final CDR3 position lacks the conserved phenylalanine or tryptophan, pointing to a likely read error. The chain carries TRBV20-1 and TRBJ2-5, with D unclear. CDR1 and CDR2 from the germline V gene are DFQATT and SNEGSKA (reference sequence). Deletions cut 1 base from V and 7 bases from J, with 4 bases between. The CDR3 runs to 10 residues. The CDR3, as DNA: TGCAGTGCTAGAGTAGGGACCCAGTACTCC. Translation gives CSARVGTQYS.

This clonotype was seen repeatedly, ten times or more. This chain connects TRBV12-3 or TRBV12-4 to TRBJ1-5, with 7 bases matching TRBD1. This CDR3 spans 14 amino acids. Trimming cost V 3 bases and J 6 bases; bases outside gene matches: 5. CDR3 amino acids: CASSLDRTAQPQHF. The DNA of the CDR3 is TGTGCCAGCAGTTTGGACAGGACGGCTCAGCCCCAGCATTTT.